One sample yielded the 14 T cell receptor beta chains listed below, sequenced in a study of cytomegalovirus exposure and HLA in healthy donors. Researchers ran the PCR with 60 Vbeta and 13 Jbeta primers. Profiled with immunoSEQ multiplex PCR; TCRdb holds only in-frame clones, not every one. The sample carries about 120,000 clones, roughly 79% recorded once. The sample taken for sequencing was PBMCs. The receptors derive from a woman aged 40 to 50 in good health and CMV-seronegative.

V usage is TRBV2 and J usage is TRBJ1-2; possibly TRBD1 for D (6 bases). The germline V gene encodes CDR1 SNHLY and CDR2 FYNNEI. The V end lost 6 bases, the J end lost 4 bases, and 18 bases lay between the germline ends. This CDR3 has 15 residues. CDR3 coding DNA: TGTGCCAGCAGAAAACCAGGGGCCTTCTCCTATGGCTACACCTTC. Encoded protein: CASRKPGAFSYGYTF. Based on the CDR3 plus reference TRBV2 and TRBJ1-2, the full variable domain is EPEVTQTPSHQVTQMGQEVILRCVPISNHLYFYWYRQILGQKVEFLVSFYNNEISEKSEIFDDQFSVERPDGSNFTLKIRSTKLEDSAMYFCASRKPGAFSYGYTFGSGTRLTVV.

V is TRBV7-2 and J is TRBJ2-3; the match to TRBD2 covers 9 bases. V trimming: 1 base; J trimming: 4 bases; junction bases outside the gene matches: 12. Per the germline V gene, CDR1 is SGHTA and CDR2 is FQGNSA. This CDR3 region has 18 residues. Written as DNA, the CDR3 is TGTGCCAGCAGCTTAGGTACGGTGTCTAGCGGGAAAGCAGATACGCAGTATTTT. Encoded protein: CASSLGTVSSGKADTQYF.

The V gene is TRBV15, the J gene TRBJ2-7, with D perhaps matching TRBD2 (6 bases). V was cut by 1 base and J by 3 bases, with 16 bases left in between. Per germline, CDR1 LNHNV and CDR2 YYDKDF (reference sequence). There are 16 residues in the CDR3. CDR3 in DNA: TGTGCCACCAGCAGAGCCTGGGGAGGTGGGGACTACGAGCAGTACTTC. Encoded protein: CATSRAWGGGDYEQYF.

The V gene is TRBV7-9, the J gene TRBJ2-3; D might be TRBD2 (5 bases). Per germline, CDR1 SEHNR and CDR2 FQNEAQ (reference sequence). The CDR3 consists of 15 residues. V lost 2 bases, J lost 1 base, and 10 bases lay in between. The CDR3 DNA reads TGTGCCAGCAGCTTATTAGCGCGGGGCACAGATACGCAGTATTTT. This sequence encodes CASSLLARGTDTQYF.

The rearrangement links TRBV27 to TRBJ2-1; 9 nucleotides match TRBD2. The J segment lost 4 bases and the V segment lost 3 bases, leaving 4 bases of the junction unmatched. There are 15 residues in the CDR3. The germline V gene encodes CDR1 MNHEY and CDR2 SMNVEV (reference sequence). The CDR3 protein is CASSLIAGEYNEQFF. CDR3 nucleotides: TGTGCCAGCAGTTTGATAGCGGGGGAGTACAATGAGCAGTTCTTC.

The rearrangement uses TRBV5-1 and TRBJ2-5, with 7 bases aligning to TRBD1. V gave up 5 bases and J gave up 1 base; unmatched junction bases: 8. The CDR3 is 15 amino acids. The V gene's germline CDR1 is SGHRS and CDR2 YFSETQ. CDR3 sequence (DNA): TGCGCCAGCAGACTGACAGGGAATAGCCAAGAGACCCAGTACTTC. It is translated as CASRLTGNSQETQYF.

The gene calls are TRBV15 and TRBJ2-7, with a weak D call TRBD2 (5 bases). Germline loops: CDR1 LNHNV, CDR2 YYDKDF (reference sequence). The CDR3 consists of 16 residues. The ends were cut back, 0 bases at V and 1 base at J, with 13 bases in the middle. The CDR3 loop reads CATSRDVRDPSYEQYF. DNA of the CDR3: TGTGCCACCAGCAGAGATGTTCGGGATCCATCCTACGAGCAGTACTTC.

This sequence joins TRBV25-1 and TRBJ2-1; 10 bases fit TRBD2. CDR1 and CDR2 from the germline V gene are MGHDK and SYGVNS. The length of the CDR3 is 15 residues. The V gene end was trimmed by 5 bases and the J gene end by 3 bases; junction bases not matched to a gene: 4. The CDR3 protein is CASSSGLANYNEQFF. CDR3 sequence (DNA): TGTGCCAGCAGTTCGGGACTAGCGAACTACAATGAGCAGTTCTTC.

The chain is built from TRBV11-2 and TRBJ1-4; TRBD1 agrees at 7 bases. The ends lost 6 bases at V and 0 bases at J; junction bases unmatched: 1. Germline V gene lookup returns CDR1 SGHAT and CDR2 FQNNGV. CDR3 size: 14 residues. This CDR3 is CASSDRATNEKLFF. CDR3 DNA: TGTGCCAGCAGTGACAGGGCAACTAATGAAAAACTGTTTTTT.

The V call is TRBV5-1, the J call TRBJ1-2, with TRBD1 matching over 7 bases. The V gene's germline CDR1 is SGHRS and CDR2 YFSETQ. CDR3 length: 12 residues. Losses at the gene ends were 4 bases for V and 8 bases for J; bases not matched to a gene: 5. The CDR3 nucleotides are TGCGCCAGCAGCCTGAACAGGGGCGGCTACACCTTC. This translates into CASSLNRGGYTF. The full variable domain, its missing parts supplied by reference TRBV5-1 and TRBJ1-2, is KAGVTQTPRYLIKTRGQQVTLSCSPISGHRSVSWYQQTPGQGLQFLFEYFSETQRNKGNFPGRFSGRQFSNSRSEMNVSTLELGDSALYLCASSLNRGGYTFGSGTRLTVV.

This clone was seen a few times. The V call is TRBV4-2, the J call TRBJ1-1; D may be TRBD1 (5 bases). V lost 0 bases and J 7 bases, leaving 15 bases between the germline ends. The CDR3 is 15 residues long. The germline V gene encodes CDR1 LGHNA and CDR2 YNFKEQ. This chain's CDR3 is CASSQEDTGSVEAFF. CDR3 DNA sequence: TGTGCCAGCAGCCAAGAGGACACAGGTTCCGTTGAAGCTTTCTTT.

J is TRBJ1-1 and V is TRBV7-2, with TRBD1 identical over 8 bases. The CDR3 has 15 residues. CDR1 is SGHTA, CDR2 FQGNSA, per germline. V dropped 3 bases and J dropped 0; count of bases not matched to a gene: 3. DNA for the CDR3: TGTGCCAGCAGCTTCCGGGACAGGCTGAACACTGAAGCTTTCTTT. The encoded protein is CASSFRDRLNTEAFF.

The CDR3: CASSQDSGGASYNEQFF. CDR3 DNA sequence: TGTGCCAGCAGCCAAGATAGTGGGGGGGCATCCTACAATGAGCAGTTCTTC. The V gene is TRBV4-2, the J gene TRBJ2-1; a weak D match, TRBD2 (7 bases). CDR3 length: 17 amino acids. Germline CDR1 reads LGHNA; CDR2 reads YNFKEQ. V gave up 0 bases and J gave up 1 base, with 13 bases separating them.

The chain employs TRBV19 and TRBJ2-2, with D tentatively TRBD1 (6 bases). Deletions cut 4 bases from V and 0 bases from J, with 9 bases between. CDR3 length equals 15 residues. CDR1 and CDR2 from the germline V gene are LNHDA and SQIVND (reference sequence). The CDR3: CASSTDRTNTGELFF. The CDR3 region has the DNA TGTGCCAGTAGTACTGACAGGACGAACACCGGGGAGCTGTTTTTT. Looking up the rest from reference TRBV19 and TRBJ2-2 gives the full variable domain: DGGITQSPKYLFRKEGQNVTLSCEQNLNHDAMYWYRQDPGQGLRLIYYSQIVNDFQKGDIAEGYSVSREKKESFPLTVTSAQKNPTAFYLCASSTDRTNTGELFFGEGSRLTVL.